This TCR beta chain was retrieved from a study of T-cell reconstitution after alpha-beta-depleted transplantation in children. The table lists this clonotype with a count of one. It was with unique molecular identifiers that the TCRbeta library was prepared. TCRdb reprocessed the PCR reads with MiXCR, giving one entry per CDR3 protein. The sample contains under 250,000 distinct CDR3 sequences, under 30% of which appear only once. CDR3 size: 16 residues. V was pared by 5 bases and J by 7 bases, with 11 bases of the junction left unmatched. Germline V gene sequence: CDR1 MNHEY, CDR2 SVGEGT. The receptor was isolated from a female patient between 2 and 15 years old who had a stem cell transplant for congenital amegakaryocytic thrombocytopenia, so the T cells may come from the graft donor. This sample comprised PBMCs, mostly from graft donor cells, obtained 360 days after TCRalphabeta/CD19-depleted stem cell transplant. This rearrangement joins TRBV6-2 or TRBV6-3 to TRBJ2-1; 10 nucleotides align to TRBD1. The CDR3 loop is CASSHLTGGPGNEQFF. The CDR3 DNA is TGTGCCAGCAGTCACCTGACAGGGGGCCCCGGGAATGAGCAGTTCTTC.